The present T cell receptor beta chain was sequenced within a study of blood T cells in healthy people across ages. The V gene end was trimmed by 4 bases and the J gene end by 2 bases; junction bases not matched to a gene: 4. In germline, CDR1 is LNHDA, CDR2 SQIVND (reference sequence). The CDR3 extends over 15 amino acids. Then a second PCR, running about 6 to 11 cycles, was carried out with a sample-barcoded 5' primer and a J-beta primer mix. Using its own MiXCR run on the 5' RACE reads, TCRdb lists one record per CDR3 protein. This sample has some 320,000 distinct CDR3 sequences, with less than 30% found just once.

The specimen was blood. This chain connects TRBV19 to TRBJ2-1; 8 bases fit TRBD1. The TCR comes from a woman in her sixties or seventies in good health. CDR3 in amino acids: CASSKGQGPYNEQFF. CDR3 bases: TGTGCCAGTAGTAAAGGACAGGGACCCTACAATGAGCAGTTCTTC.